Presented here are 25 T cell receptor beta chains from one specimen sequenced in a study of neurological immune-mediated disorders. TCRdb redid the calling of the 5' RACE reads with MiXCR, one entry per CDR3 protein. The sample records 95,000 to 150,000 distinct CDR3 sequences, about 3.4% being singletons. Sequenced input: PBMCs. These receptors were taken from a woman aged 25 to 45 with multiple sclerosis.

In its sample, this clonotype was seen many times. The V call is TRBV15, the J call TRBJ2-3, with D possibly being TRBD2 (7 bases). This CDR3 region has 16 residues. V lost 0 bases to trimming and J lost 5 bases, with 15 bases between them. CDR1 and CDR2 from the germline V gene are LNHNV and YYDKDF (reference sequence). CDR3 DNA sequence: TGTGCCACCAGCAGAGACCGGGAAGGGGGGGGAGATACGCAGTATTTT. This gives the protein CATSRDREGGGDTQYF.

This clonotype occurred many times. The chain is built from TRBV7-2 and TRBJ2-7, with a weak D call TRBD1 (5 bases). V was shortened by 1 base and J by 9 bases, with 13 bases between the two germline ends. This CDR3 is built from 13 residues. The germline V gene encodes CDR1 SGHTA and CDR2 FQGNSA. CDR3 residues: CASSLELLRGQYF. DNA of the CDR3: TGTGCCAGCAGCTTAGAACTCCTTAGGGGGCAGTACTTC.

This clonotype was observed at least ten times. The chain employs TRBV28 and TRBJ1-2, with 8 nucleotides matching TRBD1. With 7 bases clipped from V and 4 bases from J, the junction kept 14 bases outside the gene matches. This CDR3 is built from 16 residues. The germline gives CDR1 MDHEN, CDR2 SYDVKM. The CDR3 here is CASTPGQEPFRYGYTF. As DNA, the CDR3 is TGTGCCAGCACCCCGGGACAGGAGCCGTTCCGCTATGGCTACACCTTC.

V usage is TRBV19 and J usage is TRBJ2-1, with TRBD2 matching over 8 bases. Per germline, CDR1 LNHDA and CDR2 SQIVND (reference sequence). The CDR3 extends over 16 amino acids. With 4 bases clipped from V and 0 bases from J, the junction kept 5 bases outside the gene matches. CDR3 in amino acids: CASSKLAGRSYNEQFF. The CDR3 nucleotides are TGTGCCAGTAGTAAGCTAGCGGGTCGCTCCTACAATGAGCAGTTCTTC.

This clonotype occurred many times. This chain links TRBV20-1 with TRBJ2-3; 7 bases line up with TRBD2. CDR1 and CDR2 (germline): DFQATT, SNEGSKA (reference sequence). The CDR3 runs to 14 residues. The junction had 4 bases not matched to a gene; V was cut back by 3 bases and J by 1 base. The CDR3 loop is CSASVGRGTDTQYF. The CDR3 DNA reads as TGCAGTGCTAGTGTTGGGAGGGGCACAGATACGCAGTATTTT.

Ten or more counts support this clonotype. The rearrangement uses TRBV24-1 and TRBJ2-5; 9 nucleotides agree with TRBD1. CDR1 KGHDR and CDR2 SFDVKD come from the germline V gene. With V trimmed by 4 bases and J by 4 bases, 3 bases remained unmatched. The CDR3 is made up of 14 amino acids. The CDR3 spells CATSESGQGETQYF. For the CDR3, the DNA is TGTGCCACCAGTGAGTCGGGACAGGGAGAGACCCAGTACTTC.

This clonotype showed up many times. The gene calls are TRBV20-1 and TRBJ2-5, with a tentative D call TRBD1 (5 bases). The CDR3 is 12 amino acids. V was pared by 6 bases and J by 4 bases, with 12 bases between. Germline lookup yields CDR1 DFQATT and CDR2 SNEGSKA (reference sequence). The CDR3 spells CSAQGSGETQYF. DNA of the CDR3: TGCAGTGCCCAGGGATCCGGAGAGACCCAGTACTTC.

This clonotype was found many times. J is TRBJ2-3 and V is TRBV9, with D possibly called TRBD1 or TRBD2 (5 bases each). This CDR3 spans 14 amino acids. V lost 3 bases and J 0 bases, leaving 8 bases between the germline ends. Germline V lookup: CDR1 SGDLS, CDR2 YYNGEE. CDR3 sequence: CASSDWDSTDTQYF. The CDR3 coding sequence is TGTGCCAGCAGCGATTGGGACAGCACAGATACGCAGTATTTT.

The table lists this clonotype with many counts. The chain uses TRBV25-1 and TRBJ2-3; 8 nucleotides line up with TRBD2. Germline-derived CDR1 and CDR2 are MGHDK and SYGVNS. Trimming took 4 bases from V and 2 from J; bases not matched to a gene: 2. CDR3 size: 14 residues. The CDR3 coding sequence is TGTGCCAGCAGTGCGGGGGGGCACACAGATACGCAGTATTTT. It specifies CASSAGGHTDTQYF.

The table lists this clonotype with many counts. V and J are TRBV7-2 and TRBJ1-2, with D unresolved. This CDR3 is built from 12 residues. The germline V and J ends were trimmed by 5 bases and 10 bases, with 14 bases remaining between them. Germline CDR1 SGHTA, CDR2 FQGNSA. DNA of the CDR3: TGTGCCAGCAGCGTGAGACCGCAAGCCTACACCTTC. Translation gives CASSVRPQAYTF.

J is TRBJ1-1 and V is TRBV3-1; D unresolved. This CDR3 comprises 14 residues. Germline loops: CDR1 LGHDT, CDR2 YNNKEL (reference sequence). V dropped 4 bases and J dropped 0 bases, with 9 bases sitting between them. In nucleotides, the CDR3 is TGTGCCAGCAGCCCATTAGGTGTGAACACTGAAGCTTTCTTT. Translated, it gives CASSPLGVNTEAFF. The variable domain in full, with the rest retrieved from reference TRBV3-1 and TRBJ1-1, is DTAVSQTPKYLVTQMGNDKSIKCEQNLGHDTMYWYKQDSKKFLKIMFSYNNKELIINETVPNRFSPKSPDKAHLNLHINSLELGDSAVYFCASSPLGVNTEAFFGQGTRLTVV.

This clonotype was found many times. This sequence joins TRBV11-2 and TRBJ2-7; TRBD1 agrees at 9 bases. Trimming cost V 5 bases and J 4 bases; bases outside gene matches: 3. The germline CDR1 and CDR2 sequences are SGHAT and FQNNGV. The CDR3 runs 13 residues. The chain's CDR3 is CASSHGQGYEQYF. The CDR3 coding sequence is TGTGCCAGCAGCCACGGACAGGGGTACGAGCAGTACTTC.

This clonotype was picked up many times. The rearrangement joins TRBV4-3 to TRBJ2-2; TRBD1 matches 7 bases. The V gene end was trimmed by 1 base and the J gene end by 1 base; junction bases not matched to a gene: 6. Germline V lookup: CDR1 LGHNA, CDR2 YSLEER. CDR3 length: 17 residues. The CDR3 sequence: CASSQGAGTVNTGELFF. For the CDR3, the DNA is TGCGCCAGCAGCCAAGGAGCCGGGACAGTGAACACCGGGGAGCTGTTTTTT.

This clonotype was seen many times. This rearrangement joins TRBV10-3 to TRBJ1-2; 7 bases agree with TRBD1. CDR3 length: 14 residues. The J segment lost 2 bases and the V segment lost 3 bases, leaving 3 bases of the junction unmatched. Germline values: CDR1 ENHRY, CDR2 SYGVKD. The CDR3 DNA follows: TGTGCCATCAGTGAATTACAGGGGAACTATGGCTACACCTTC. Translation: CAISELQGNYGYTF.

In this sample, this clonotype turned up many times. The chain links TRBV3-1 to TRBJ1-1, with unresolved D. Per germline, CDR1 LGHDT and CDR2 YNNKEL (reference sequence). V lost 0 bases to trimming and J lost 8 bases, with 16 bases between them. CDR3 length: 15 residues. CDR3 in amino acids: CASSQDQSNRLEAFF. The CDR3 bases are TGTGCCAGCAGCCAAGATCAGTCGAATAGGCTAGAAGCTTTCTTT. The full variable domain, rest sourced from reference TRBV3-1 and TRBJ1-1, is DTAVSQTPKYLVTQMGNDKSIKCEQNLGHDTMYWYKQDSKKFLKIMFSYNNKELIINETVPNRFSPKSPDKAHLNLHINSLELGDSAVYFCASSQDQSNRLEAFFGQGTRLTVV.

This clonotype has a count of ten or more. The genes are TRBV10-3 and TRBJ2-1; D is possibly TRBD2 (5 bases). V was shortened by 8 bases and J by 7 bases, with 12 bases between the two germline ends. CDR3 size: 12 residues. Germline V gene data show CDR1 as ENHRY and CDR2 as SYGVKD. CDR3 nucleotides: TGTGCCATCTCTTTGTCGGGGAATGAGCAGTTCTTC. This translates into CAISLSGNEQFF.

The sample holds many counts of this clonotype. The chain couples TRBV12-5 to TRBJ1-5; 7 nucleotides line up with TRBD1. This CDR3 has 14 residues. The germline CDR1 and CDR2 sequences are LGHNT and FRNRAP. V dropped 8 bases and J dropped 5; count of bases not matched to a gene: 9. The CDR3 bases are TGTGCTAGTAGATTGACAGGGTGGGATCAGCCCCAGCATTTT. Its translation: CASRLTGWDQPQHF.

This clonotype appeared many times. The CDR3 protein is CASSPLRDDKETQYF. As DNA, the CDR3 is TGTGCCAGCTCACCACTCCGGGACGATAAAGAGACCCAGTACTTC. The chain joins TRBV18 to TRBJ2-5, with D tentatively TRBD1 or TRBD2 (5 bases each). The germline V gene encodes CDR1 KGHSH and CDR2 LQKENI. CDR3 size: 15 residues. The V and J ends lost 1 base and 3 bases respectively, with 12 bases between them.

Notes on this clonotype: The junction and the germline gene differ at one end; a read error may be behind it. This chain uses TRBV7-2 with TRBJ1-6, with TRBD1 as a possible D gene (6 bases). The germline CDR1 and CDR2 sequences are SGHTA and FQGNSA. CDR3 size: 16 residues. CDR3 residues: CASSLGPGAFGSTLNF. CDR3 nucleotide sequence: TGTGCCAGCAGCTTAGGCCCAGGGGCGTTTGGGTCAACCCTCAACTTT.

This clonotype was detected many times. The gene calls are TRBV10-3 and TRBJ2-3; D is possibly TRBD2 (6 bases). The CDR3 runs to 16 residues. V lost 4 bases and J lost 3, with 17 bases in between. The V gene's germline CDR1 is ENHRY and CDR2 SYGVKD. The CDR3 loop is CAISVVGVAETDTQYF. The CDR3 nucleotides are TGTGCCATCAGTGTTGTCGGGGTAGCGGAGACAGATACGCAGTATTTT.

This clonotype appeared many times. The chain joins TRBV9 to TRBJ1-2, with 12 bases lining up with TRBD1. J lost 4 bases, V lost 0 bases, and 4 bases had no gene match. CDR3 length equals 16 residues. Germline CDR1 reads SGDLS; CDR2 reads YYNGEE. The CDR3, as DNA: TGTGCCAGCAGCGTAGATCCGGGACAGGGGGCCTATGGCTACACCTTC. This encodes CASSVDPGQGAYGYTF.

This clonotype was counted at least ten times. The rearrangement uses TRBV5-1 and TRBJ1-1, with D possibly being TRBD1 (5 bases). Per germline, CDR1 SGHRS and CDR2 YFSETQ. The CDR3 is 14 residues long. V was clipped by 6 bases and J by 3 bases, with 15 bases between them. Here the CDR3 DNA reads TGCGCCAGCACAAAGGGACCGCCCGACACTGAAGCTTTCTTT. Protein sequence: CASTKGPPDTEAFF.

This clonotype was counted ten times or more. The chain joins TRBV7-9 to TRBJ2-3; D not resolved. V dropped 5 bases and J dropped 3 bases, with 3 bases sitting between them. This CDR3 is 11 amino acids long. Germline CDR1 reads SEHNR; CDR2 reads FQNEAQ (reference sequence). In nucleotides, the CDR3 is TGTGCCAGCAGCGTAACAGATACGCAGTATTTT. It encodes CASSVTDTQYF. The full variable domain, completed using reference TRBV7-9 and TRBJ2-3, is DTGVSQNPRHKITKRGQNVTFRCDPISEHNRLYWYRQTLGQGPEFLTYFQNEAQLEKSRLLSDRFSAERPKGSFSTLEIQRTEQGDSAMYLCASSVTDTQYFGPGTRLTVL.

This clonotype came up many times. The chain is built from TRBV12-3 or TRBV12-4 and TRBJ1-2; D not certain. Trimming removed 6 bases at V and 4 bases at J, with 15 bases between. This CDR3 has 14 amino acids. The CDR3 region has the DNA TGTGCCAGCAGCCTGAGAGGCGGCCTCTATGGCTACACCTTC. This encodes CASSLRGGLYGYTF.

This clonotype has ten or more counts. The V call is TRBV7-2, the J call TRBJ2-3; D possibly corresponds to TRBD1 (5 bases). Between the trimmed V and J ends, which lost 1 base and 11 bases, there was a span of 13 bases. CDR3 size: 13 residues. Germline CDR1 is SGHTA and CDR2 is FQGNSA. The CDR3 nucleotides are TGTGCCAGCAGCTTAGGGGGCGTCCGTGGGCAGTATTTT. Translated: CASSLGGVRGQYF.